These T cell receptor beta chains were read from a single sample in a study of lung T cells in sarcoidosis with Löfgren's syndrome. A single record per CDR3 protein comes from TCRdb applying MiXCR to the reads. The table records 15,000 to 20,000 distinct CDR3 sequences, less than 25% of them present only once. The sequencing sample was made of CD4+ T cells from PBMCs. These receptors were taken from a human donor with sarcoidosis (Löfgren's syndrome or another form), or a control subject (not recorded which). The conserved cysteine and the conserved F or W are not part of the CDR3 here. A D gene is named only where the DNA matches it firmly. Size is omitted from some rows. Given values are once, few, many or a class for expanded clones.

d_call: TRBD1
clone_size: medium-sized
j_call: TRBJ2-1
v_call: TRBV6-2/TRBV6-3
cdr3_aa: ASSRGQHNEQF

d_call: -
clone_size: many
j_call: TRBJ2-7
v_call: TRBV28
cdr3_aa: ATRTGLRGDSAEQY

d_call: TRBD1
clone_size: many
j_call: TRBJ1-2
v_call: TRBV20-1
cdr3_aa: SARPRTGIYGYT

d_call: -
clone_size: few
j_call: TRBJ2-5
v_call: TRBV6-1
cdr3_aa: ASNYGESETQY

d_call: -
clone_size: many
j_call: TRBJ1-4
v_call: TRBV20-1
cdr3_aa: SALTEFGEKLF

d_call: -
clone_size: medium-sized
j_call: TRBJ2-5
v_call: TRBV4-2
cdr3_aa: ASSQEETQY

d_call: -
clone_size: many
j_call: TRBJ2-3
v_call: TRBV5-4
cdr3_aa: ASSSRGDNTDTQY

d_call: TRBD2
clone_size: many
j_call: TRBJ2-7
v_call: TRBV4-2
cdr3_aa: ASSHQTTSGSFVYEQY

d_call: TRBD1
clone_size: many
j_call: TRBJ2-7
v_call: TRBV6-1
cdr3_aa: ASRTGPYEQY

d_call: TRBD1
clone_size: many
j_call: TRBJ1-1
v_call: TRBV10-3
cdr3_aa: AIKGTASGGTEAF

d_call: TRBD1
clone_size: once
j_call: TRBJ2-3
v_call: TRBV15
cdr3_aa: ATSRDDRGTYTQY

d_call: -
clone_size: many
j_call: TRBJ2-2
v_call: TRBV4-1
cdr3_aa: ASRGNPSGPRARAHVPGELF

d_call: -
clone_size: many
j_call: TRBJ2-5
v_call: TRBV3-1
cdr3_aa: ASSPVTTRETQY

d_call: -
clone_size: many
j_call: TRBJ1-2
v_call: TRBV4-3
cdr3_aa: ASSQDLNRKYGYT

d_call: TRBD1
clone_size: medium-sized
j_call: TRBJ2-1
v_call: TRBV27
cdr3_aa: ASMKGAIYNEQF

d_call: -
clone_size: -
j_call: TRBJ1-1
v_call: TRBV20-1
cdr3_aa: GARGVKEGSKTEAF

d_call: -
clone_size: medium-sized
j_call: TRBJ2-3
v_call: TRBV20-1
cdr3_aa: SARPEGGTDTQY

d_call: -
clone_size: many
j_call: TRBJ1-2
v_call: TRBV28
cdr3_aa: ASSPPPGQSHGYT

d_call: -
clone_size: -
j_call: TRBJ1-6
v_call: TRBV6-2/TRBV6-3
cdr3_aa: ASSVRVGIGLPLH

d_call: TRBD1
clone_size: medium-sized
j_call: TRBJ1-4
v_call: TRBV6-1
cdr3_aa: ASRDREAEKLF

d_call: -
clone_size: many
j_call: TRBJ2-7
v_call: TRBV24-1
cdr3_aa: ATSDRWEQY

d_call: -
clone_size: many
j_call: TRBJ1-1
v_call: TRBV6-4
cdr3_aa: ASSPGTSMNTEAF

d_call: -
clone_size: -
j_call: TRBJ1-4
v_call: TRBV15
cdr3_aa: ATSKDGIAKLF

d_call: -
clone_size: many
j_call: TRBJ2-7
v_call: TRBV29-1
cdr3_aa: SVAPVTVDEQY